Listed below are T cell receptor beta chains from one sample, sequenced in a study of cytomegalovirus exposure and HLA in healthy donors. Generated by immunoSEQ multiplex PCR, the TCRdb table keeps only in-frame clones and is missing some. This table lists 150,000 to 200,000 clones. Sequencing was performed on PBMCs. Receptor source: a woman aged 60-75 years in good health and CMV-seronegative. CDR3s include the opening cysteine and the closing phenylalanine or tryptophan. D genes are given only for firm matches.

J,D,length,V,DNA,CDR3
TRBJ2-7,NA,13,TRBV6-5,TGTGCCAGCAGGGACGACAGGAGCCACGAGCAGTACTTC,CASRDDRSHEQYF
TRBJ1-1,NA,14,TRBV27,TGTGCCAGCAGGAGACGACGGGAGAACACTGAAGCTTTCTTT,CASRRRRENTEAFF
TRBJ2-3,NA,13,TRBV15,TGTGCCACCAGCTTAACATACCGAGATACGCAGTATTTT,CATSLTYRDTQYF
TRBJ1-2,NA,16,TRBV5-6,TGTGCCAGCACTAGGAGGGCTCCGTGGGCTAACTATGGCTACACCTTC,CASTRRAPWANYGYTF
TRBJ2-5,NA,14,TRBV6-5,TGTGCCAGCAGTGACAGGACGGTGGGGGAGACCCAGTACTTC,CASSDRTVGETQYF
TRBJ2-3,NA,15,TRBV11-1,TGTGCCAGCAGCTTAGTTCGGAGGATGACAGATACGCAGTATTTT,CASSLVRRMTDTQYF
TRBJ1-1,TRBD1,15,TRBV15,TGTGCCACCAGCAGGCTGCCAGGGGGGAACACTGAAGCTTTCTTT,CATSRLPGGNTEAFF
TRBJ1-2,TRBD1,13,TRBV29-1,TGCAGCGTGCCCGGACAGGGGGACTATGGCTACACCTTC,CSVPGQGDYGYTF
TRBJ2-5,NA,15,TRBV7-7,TGTGCCAGCAGCTTAGCGGGGCAGGGATGGGAGACCCAGTACTTC,CASSLAGQGWETQYF
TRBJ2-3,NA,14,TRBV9,TGTGCCAGCAGCGTAGCCCAGGTCACAGATACGCAGTATTTT,CASSVAQVTDTQYF
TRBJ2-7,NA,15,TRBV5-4,TGTGCCAGCAGCTTGGAGCCAGGGGTATCCTACGAGCAGTACTTC,CASSLEPGVSYEQYF
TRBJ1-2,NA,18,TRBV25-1,TGTGCCAGCAGTGAGAGTAGGGCAGGGCCGTTCATTAACTATGGCTACACCTTC,CASSESRAGPFINYGYTF
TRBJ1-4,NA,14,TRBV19,TGTGCCAGTACCCAAACGGTTACTAATGAAAAACTGTTTTTT,CASTQTVTNEKLFF
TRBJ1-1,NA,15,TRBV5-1,TGCGCCAGCAGCTATGGGGGACTCCCGAACACTGAAGCTTTCTTT,CASSYGGLPNTEAFF
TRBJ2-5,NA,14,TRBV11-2,TGTGCCAGCATGTCTGTGCGGGGAAAAGAGACCCAGTACTTC,CASMSVRGKETQYF
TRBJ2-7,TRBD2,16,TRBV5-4,TGTGCCAGCAGCTTGAGTACTAGCGGGGGAACCTACGAGCAGTACTTC,CASSLSTSGGTYEQYF
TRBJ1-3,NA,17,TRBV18,TGTGCCAGCTCACCACCCCGGACAGTCCTCTCTGGAAACACCATATATTTT,CASSPPRTVLSGNTIYF
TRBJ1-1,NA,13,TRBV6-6,TGTGCCAGCAGCTCCGGGATGAACACTGAAGCTTTCTTT,CASSSGMNTEAFF
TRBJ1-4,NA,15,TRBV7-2,TGTGCCAGCAGCTCAAGAAGGCAGGTGAATGAAAAACTGTTTTTT,CASSSRRQVNEKLFF
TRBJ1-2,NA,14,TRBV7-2,TGTGCCAGCAGCTGGGCGGGGGGCAACTATGGCTACACCTTC,CASSWAGGNYGYTF
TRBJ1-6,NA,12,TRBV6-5,TGTGCCAGCACAGGGTATAATTCACCCCTCCACTTT,CASTGYNSPLHF
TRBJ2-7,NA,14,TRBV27,TGTGCCAGCGGCTCCAGGGATGGGTCCTACGAGCAGTACTTC,CASGSRDGSYEQYF
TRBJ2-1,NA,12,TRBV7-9,TGTGCCAGCAGCTTAGCTAGCAATGAGCAGTTCTTC,CASSLASNEQFF
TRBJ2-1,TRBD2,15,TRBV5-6,TGTGCCAGCAGCTTTGCGACTAGCGGGTACAATGAGCAGTTCTTC,CASSFATSGYNEQFF
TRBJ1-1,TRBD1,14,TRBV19,TGTGCCAGTAGTAGACAGGGGTTGGTGACTGAAGCTTTCTTT,CASSRQGLVTEAFF
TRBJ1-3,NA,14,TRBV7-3,TGTGCCAGCAGCGCACAGAGCTCTGGAAACACCATATATTTT,CASSAQSSGNTIYF
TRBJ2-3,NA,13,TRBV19,TGTGCCAGTAGTATGCGCCCCCGAGATACGCAGTATTTT,CASSMRPRDTQYF
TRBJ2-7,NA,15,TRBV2,TGTGCCAGCAGTTTGGACATCCCAAGCTCCTACGAGCAGTACTTC,CASSLDIPSSYEQYF
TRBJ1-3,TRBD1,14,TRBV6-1,TGTGCCAGCAGGACAGGGGACTCTGGAAACACCATATATTTT,CASRTGDSGNTIYF
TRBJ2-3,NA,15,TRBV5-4,TGTGCCAGCACCGAGAGACAGGCTAGCACAGATACGCAGTATTTT,CASTERQASTDTQYF
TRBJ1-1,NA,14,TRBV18,TGTGCCAGCTCTCTCCGGGATTCTAACACTGAAGCTTTCTTT,CASSLRDSNTEAFF
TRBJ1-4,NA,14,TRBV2,TGTGCCAGCAGTGTAGGGGGTGGGAATGAAAAACTGTTTTTT,CASSVGGGNEKLFF
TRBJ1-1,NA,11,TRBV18,TGTGCCAGCTCAGGCCAGATTGAAGCTTTCTTT,CASSGQIEAFF
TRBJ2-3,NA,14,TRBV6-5,TGTGCCAGCAGTTATGGTCGTTTCGGAGATACGCAGTATTTT,CASSYGRFGDTQYF
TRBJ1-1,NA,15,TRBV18,TGTGCCAGCTCGCCCTCGCGGGCGGACAACACTGAAGCTTTCTTT,CASSPSRADNTEAFF
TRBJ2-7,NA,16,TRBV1,TGCACCAGCAGCCAAGTTTTCTTAACTTTGAGCAACGAGCAGTACTTC,CTSSQVFLTLSNEQYF
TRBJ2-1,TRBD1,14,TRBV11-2,TGTGCCAGCAGCTTTGGACAGGGATGGGATGAGCAGTTCTTC,CASSFGQGWDEQFF
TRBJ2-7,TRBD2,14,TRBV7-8,TGTGCCAGCACCGCCCTAGCGGAGGCCTACGAGCAGTACTTC,CASTALAEAYEQYF
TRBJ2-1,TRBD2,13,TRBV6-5,TGTGCCAGCAGTTTTCGCGGGAGCAATGAGCAGTTCTTC,CASSFRGSNEQFF
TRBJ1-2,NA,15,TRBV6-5,TGTGCCAGCAGTTACTCTTCCCTGGGGCACTATGGCTACACCTTC,CASSYSSLGHYGYTF
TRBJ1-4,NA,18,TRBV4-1,TGCGCCAGCAGCCAAGATCAGGTCTGGGGGGCAACTAATGAAAAACTGTTTTTT,CASSQDQVWGATNEKLFF
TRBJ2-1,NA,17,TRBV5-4,TGTGCCAGCAGCGGAGGGTCGGGACGGGGCTCCTACAATGAGCAGTTCTTC,CASSGGSGRGSYNEQFF
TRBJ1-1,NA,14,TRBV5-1,TGCGCCAGCAGCTTGGACACGCCTAACACTGAAGCTTTCTTT,CASSLDTPNTEAFF
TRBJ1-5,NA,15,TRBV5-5,TGTGCCAGCAGCTTGGTCACAGGGCTTAAACAGCCCCAGCATTTT,CASSLVTGLKQPQHF
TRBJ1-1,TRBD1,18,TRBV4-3,TGCGCCAGCAGCCAAGAACCCGGACAGGGGGCGATGAACACTGAAGCTTTCTTT,CASSQEPGQGAMNTEAFF
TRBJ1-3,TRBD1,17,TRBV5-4,TGTGCCAGCAGCACCAGTTTGGGACAGGGGATTGGAAACACCATATATTTT,CASSTSLGQGIGNTIYF
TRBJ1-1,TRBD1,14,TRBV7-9,TGTGCCAGCAGCTCCCCAACAGGGGCCTTTGAGGCTTTCTTT,CASSSPTGAFEAFF
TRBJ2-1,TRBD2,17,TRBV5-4,TGTGCCAGCAGCTTGGTTTTCGGCGGGAGGCTAGGGAATGAGCAGTTCTTC,CASSLVFGGRLGNEQFF